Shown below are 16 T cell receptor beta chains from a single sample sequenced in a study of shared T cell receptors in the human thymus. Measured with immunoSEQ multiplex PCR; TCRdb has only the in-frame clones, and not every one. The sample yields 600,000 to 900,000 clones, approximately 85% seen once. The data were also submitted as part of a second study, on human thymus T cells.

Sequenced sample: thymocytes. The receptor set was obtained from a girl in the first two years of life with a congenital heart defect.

The CDR3 protein is CASSLTGQKSPRWYGYTF. DNA of the CDR3: TGCGCCAGCAGCTTGACGGGACAGAAATCTCCTAGATGGTATGGCTACACCTTC. The rearrangement joins TRBV5-1 to TRBJ1-2; 7 nucleotides agree with TRBD1. Germline V CDR1 and CDR2: SGHRS, YFSETQ. V trimming: 1 base; J trimming: 5 bases; junction bases outside the gene matches: 17. The CDR3 extends over 18 amino acids.

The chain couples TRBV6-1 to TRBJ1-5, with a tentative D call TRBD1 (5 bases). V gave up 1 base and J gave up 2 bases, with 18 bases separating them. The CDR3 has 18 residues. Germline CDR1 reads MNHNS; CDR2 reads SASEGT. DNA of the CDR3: TGTGCCAGCAGTGAAGATACCCAAGGGGTTGGGGGCAATCAGCCCCAGCATTTT. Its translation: CASSEDTQGVGGNQPQHF.

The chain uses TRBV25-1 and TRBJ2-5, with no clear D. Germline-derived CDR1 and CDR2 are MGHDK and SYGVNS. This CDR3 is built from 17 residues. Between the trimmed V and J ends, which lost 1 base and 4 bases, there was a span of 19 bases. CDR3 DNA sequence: TGTGCCAGCAGTGAATCCCGCCTGGGCAGAGAAATAGAGACCCAGTACTTC. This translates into CASSESRLGREIETQYF.

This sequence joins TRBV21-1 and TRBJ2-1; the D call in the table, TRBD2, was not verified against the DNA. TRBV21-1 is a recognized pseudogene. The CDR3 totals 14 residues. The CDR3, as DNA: TGTGCCAGCAGGCGTAGCGGGGGGAGGAATGAGCAGTTCTTC. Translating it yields CASRRSGGRNEQFF.

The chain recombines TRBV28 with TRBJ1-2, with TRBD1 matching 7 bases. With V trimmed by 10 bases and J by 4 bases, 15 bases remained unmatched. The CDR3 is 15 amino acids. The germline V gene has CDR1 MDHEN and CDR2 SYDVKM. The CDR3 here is CATHRPTGTFYGYTF. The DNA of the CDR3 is TGTGCCACCCATCGTCCGACAGGGACCTTCTATGGCTACACCTTC.

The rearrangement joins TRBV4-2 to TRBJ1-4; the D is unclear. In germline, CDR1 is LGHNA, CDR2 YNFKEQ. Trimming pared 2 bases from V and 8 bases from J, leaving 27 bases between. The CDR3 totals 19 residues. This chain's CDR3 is CASSQRYRGLSPTGEKLFF. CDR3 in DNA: TGTGCCAGCAGCCAAAGGTATCGCGGTCTCAGCCCCACTGGGGAAAAACTGTTTTTT.

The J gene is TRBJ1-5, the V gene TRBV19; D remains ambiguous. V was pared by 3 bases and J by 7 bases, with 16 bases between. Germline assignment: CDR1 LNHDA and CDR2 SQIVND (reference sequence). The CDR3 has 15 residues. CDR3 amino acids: CASSMARSPQQPQHF. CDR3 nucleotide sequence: TGTGCCAGTAGTATGGCACGTTCCCCCCAACAGCCCCAGCATTTT.

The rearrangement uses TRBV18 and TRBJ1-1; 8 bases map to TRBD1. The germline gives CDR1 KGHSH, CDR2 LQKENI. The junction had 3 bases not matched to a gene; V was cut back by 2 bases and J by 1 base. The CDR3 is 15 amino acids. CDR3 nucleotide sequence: TGTGCCAGCTCACCAATGGGACAGGAGAACACTGAAGCTTTCTTT. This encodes CASSPMGQENTEAFF.

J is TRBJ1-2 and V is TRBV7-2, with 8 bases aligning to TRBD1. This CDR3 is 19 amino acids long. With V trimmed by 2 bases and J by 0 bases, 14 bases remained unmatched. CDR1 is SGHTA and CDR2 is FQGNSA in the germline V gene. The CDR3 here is CASSLYPCPPGQANYGYTF. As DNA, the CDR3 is TGTGCCAGCAGCTTATACCCATGTCCCCCGGGACAGGCTAACTATGGCTACACCTTC.

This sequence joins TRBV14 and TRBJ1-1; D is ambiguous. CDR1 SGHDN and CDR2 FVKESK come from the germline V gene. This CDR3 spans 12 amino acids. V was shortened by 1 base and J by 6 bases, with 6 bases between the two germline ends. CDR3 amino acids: CASSQVRAEAFF. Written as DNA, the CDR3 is TGTGCCAGCAGCCAAGTTCGGGCTGAAGCTTTCTTT.

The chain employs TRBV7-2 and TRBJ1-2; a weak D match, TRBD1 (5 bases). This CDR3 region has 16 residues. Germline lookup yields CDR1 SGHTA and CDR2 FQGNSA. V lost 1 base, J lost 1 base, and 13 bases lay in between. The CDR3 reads CASSLVVGGGNYGYTF. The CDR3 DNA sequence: TGTGCCAGCAGCTTAGTCGTGGGGGGGGGTAACTATGGCTACACCTTC.

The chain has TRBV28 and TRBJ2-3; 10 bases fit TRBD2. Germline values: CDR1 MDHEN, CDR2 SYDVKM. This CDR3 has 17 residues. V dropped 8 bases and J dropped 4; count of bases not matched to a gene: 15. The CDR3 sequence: CASGRPSGGGGADTQYF. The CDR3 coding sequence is TGTGCCAGCGGGCGACCTAGCGGGGGTGGAGGGGCAGATACGCAGTATTTT.

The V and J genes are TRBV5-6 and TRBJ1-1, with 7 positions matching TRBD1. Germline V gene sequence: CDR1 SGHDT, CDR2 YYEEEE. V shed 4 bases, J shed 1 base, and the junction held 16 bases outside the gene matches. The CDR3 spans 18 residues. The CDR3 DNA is TGTGCCAGCAGCGCACGGTACGGCCGACAGGGTGCGAACACTGAAGCTTTCTTT. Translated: CASSARYGRQGANTEAFF.

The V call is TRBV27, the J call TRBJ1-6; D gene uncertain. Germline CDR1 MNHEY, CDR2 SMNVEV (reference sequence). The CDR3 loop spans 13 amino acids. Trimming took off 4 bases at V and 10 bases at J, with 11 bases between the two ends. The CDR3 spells CASSSVGGSPLHF. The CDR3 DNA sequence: TGTGCCAGCAGTTCGGTGGGAGGGTCACCCCTCCACTTT.

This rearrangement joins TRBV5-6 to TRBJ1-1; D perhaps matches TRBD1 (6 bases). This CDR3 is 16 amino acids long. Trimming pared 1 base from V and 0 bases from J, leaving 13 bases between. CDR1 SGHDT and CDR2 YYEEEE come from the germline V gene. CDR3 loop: CASSLQVQGLNTEAFF. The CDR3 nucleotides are TGTGCCAGCAGCTTGCAGGTACAGGGTTTGAACACTGAAGCTTTCTTT.

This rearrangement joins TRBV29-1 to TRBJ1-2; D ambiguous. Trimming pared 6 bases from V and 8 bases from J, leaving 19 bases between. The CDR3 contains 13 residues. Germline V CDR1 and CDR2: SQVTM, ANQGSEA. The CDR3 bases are TGCAGCGTGGGAGGTGAACGGCGGGGAGGCTACACCTTC. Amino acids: CSVGGERRGGYTF.